This TCR beta chain was identified during a study of cytomegalovirus exposure and HLA in healthy donors. The V end was cut by 4 bases, the J end by 7 bases, with 19 bases between. From germline, CDR1 is MGHRA and CDR2 YSYEKL. CDR3 length: 16 residues. Nominally healthy donors provided the samples, though records likely missed some immune exposures. Primers included in the PCR were 60 Vbeta and 13 Jbeta primers. Clones were read by immunoSEQ multiplex PCR, and TCRdb kept only the in-frame ones, dropping some. The sample consists of approximately 220,000 clones, more than 60% of them appearing once. The TCR was taken from a man aged 35 to 55 in good health and CMV-seronegative. This chain joins TRBV4-1 and TRBJ1-4; D may be TRBD1 (5 bases). Sequences were obtained from PBMCs. The CDR3 region is CASSPPRQGGSEKLFF. CDR3 coding DNA: TGCGCCAGCAGCCCCCCTCGGCAGGGAGGGTCTGAAAAACTGTTTTTT.